These T cell receptor beta chains were read from a single sample in a study of shared clonotypes between healthy human individuals. Here immunoSEQ multiplex PCR was the method, and the copy in TCRdb shows in-frame clones only, minus some. In the table there are 700,000 or so clones, approximately 75% of which are singletons. The sample comprised memory CD4+ T cells sorted from blood. Receptors were obtained from a woman aged 25 to 39 in good health. Both conserved end residues are part of each CDR3. The D gene is left open where the match is weak. Rows give clone size only sometimes, using once, few, many, or a class for an expanded clone.

d_call: TRBD2
clone_size: NA
v_call: TRBV18
j_call: TRBJ2-3
cdr3_aa: CASSRAGGSTDTQYF
cdr3_nt: TGTGCCAGCTCGCGAGCGGGAGGTAGCACAGATACGCAGTATTTT

d_call: NA
clone_size: NA
v_call: TRBV6-6
j_call: TRBJ2-1
cdr3_aa: CASSYSRLGQEQFF
cdr3_nt: TGTGCCAGCAGTTACTCGAGACTGGGGCAGGAGCAGTTCTTC

d_call: NA
clone_size: NA
v_call: TRBV6-5
j_call: TRBJ2-7
cdr3_aa: CATSNRQARPYEQYF
cdr3_nt: TGTGCCACTTCAAACCGACAGGCTAGGCCCTACGAGCAGTACTTC

d_call: NA
clone_size: NA
v_call: TRBV5-1
j_call: TRBJ2-1
cdr3_aa: CASSSTGSEQFF
cdr3_nt: TGCGCCAGCAGCTCGACAGGTAGTGAGCAGTTCTTC

d_call: NA
clone_size: many
v_call: TRBV5-6
j_call: TRBJ1-5
cdr3_aa: CASSSTGSLNQPQHF
cdr3_nt: TGTGCCAGCAGCTCAACAGGGAGTCTTAATCAGCCCCAGCATTTT

d_call: NA
clone_size: NA
v_call: TRBV5-1
j_call: TRBJ1-4
cdr3_aa: CASSLAAGIEKLFF
cdr3_nt: TGCGCCAGCAGCTTGGCGGCAGGGATTGAAAAACTGTTTTTT

d_call: TRBD2
clone_size: NA
v_call: TRBV18
j_call: TRBJ2-5
cdr3_aa: CASSILAAQETQYF
cdr3_nt: TGTGCCAGCTCGATTCTAGCGGCCCAAGAGACCCAGTACTTC

d_call: TRBD2
clone_size: NA
v_call: TRBV10-3
j_call: TRBJ2-1
cdr3_aa: CAISRLAGDNEQFF
cdr3_nt: TGTGCCATCAGCAGACTAGCGGGAGATAATGAGCAGTTCTTC

d_call: TRBD1
clone_size: many
v_call: TRBV28
j_call: TRBJ2-1
cdr3_aa: CASSLRGQGAREQFF
cdr3_nt: TGTGCCAGCAGCCTGAGGGGACAGGGGGCGAGGGAGCAGTTCTTC

d_call: TRBD2
clone_size: once
v_call: TRBV28
j_call: TRBJ2-2
cdr3_aa: CASKRLAGGTNTGELFF
cdr3_nt: TGTGCCAGCAAAAGACTAGCGGGAGGGACGAACACCGGGGAGCTGTTTTTT

d_call: NA
clone_size: NA
v_call: TRBV19
j_call: TRBJ1-5
cdr3_aa: CASSSQQGPQHF
cdr3_nt: TGTGCCAGTAGTAGCCAACAGGGGCCCCAGCATTTT

d_call: TRBD2
clone_size: NA
v_call: TRBV6-5
j_call: TRBJ2-1
cdr3_aa: CASTSGTSDEQFF
cdr3_nt: TGTGCCAGCACCTCAGGGACTAGCGATGAGCAGTTCTTC

d_call: TRBD2
clone_size: few
v_call: TRBV2
j_call: TRBJ2-5
cdr3_aa: CASRSGREQETQYF
cdr3_nt: TGTGCCAGCCGTAGCGGGAGGGAGCAAGAGACCCAGTACTTC

d_call: NA
clone_size: many
v_call: TRBV7-9
j_call: TRBJ1-2
cdr3_aa: CASSFGDRSYGYTF
cdr3_nt: TGTGCCAGCAGCTTCGGTGACAGATCCTATGGCTACACCTTC

d_call: NA
clone_size: NA
v_call: TRBV10-1
j_call: TRBJ1-5
cdr3_aa: CASSESGSQPQHF
cdr3_nt: TGCGCCAGCAGTGAGTCCGGGAGTCAGCCCCAGCATTTT

d_call: TRBD2
clone_size: once
v_call: TRBV2
j_call: TRBJ2-7
cdr3_aa: CASRPPGLAVSYEQYF
cdr3_nt: TGTGCCAGCAGGCCACCGGGACTAGCGGTTTCCTACGAGCAGTACTTC

d_call: NA
clone_size: NA
v_call: TRBV6-1
j_call: TRBJ2-7
cdr3_aa: CASSARQTGSYEQYF
cdr3_nt: TGTGCCAGCAGTGCCCGGCAGACAGGATCCTACGAGCAGTACTTC

d_call: TRBD1
clone_size: NA
v_call: TRBV13
j_call: TRBJ2-6
cdr3_aa: CASSFRTGSGANVLTF
cdr3_nt: TGTGCCAGCAGCTTCCGGACAGGGTCTGGGGCCAACGTCCTGACTTTC

d_call: NA
clone_size: NA
v_call: TRBV30
j_call: TRBJ2-3
cdr3_aa: CAWFVGESTQYF
cdr3_nt: TGTGCCTGGTTCGTGGGGGAATCGACGCAGTATTTT

d_call: TRBD2
clone_size: NA
v_call: TRBV27
j_call: TRBJ2-1
cdr3_aa: CASSLKPSGSRDEQFF
cdr3_nt: TGTGCCAGCAGTTTAAAACCTAGCGGGAGTAGAGATGAGCAGTTCTTC

d_call: NA
clone_size: NA
v_call: TRBV28
j_call: TRBJ1-5
cdr3_aa: CASTEAGAQPNQPQHF
cdr3_nt: TGTGCCAGCACCGAGGCAGGGGCCCAACCCAATCAGCCCCAGCATTTT

d_call: NA
clone_size: few
v_call: TRBV11-2
j_call: TRBJ2-5
cdr3_aa: CASSPRIQETQYF
cdr3_nt: TGTGCCAGCAGCCCCAGGATACAAGAGACCCAGTACTTC

d_call: NA
clone_size: few
v_call: TRBV19
j_call: TRBJ1-4
cdr3_aa: CASSFSGAVNEKLFF
cdr3_nt: TGTGCCAGTAGTTTCTCGGGAGCAGTGAATGAAAAACTGTTTTTT